The clone carrying this T cell receptor beta chain was detected once. Antigen specificity is unknown. Generated by immunoSEQ multiplex PCR, the TCRdb table keeps only in-frame clones and is missing some. This sample has roughly 200,000 clones; 85% to 95% occur once, and the top ten carry 0.95% to 1.1%. The record originates from a study of T cell responses to AZD1222 COVID-19 vaccine. Findings and caveats of the study: Rises in breadth and depth of Spike-specific TCRs came after two AZD1222 doses. Donors were chiefly white British, with a greater number of females, and clonal diversity was perhaps underestimated. Unmutated variant regions are reportedly targeted by nearly half of spike-specific TCRs.

The length of the CDR3 is 16 residues. CDR1 and CDR2 from the germline V gene are SGHRS and YFSETQ. After removal of 6 bases from V and 4 bases from J, the junction contained 13 bases not matched to a gene. The clonotype was recovered from an adult in good health. The rearrangement uses TRBV5-1 and TRBJ2-4; 7 positions match TRBD1. Material: peripheral blood, obtained on day 0 of MenACWY control vaccination. The CDR3 here is CASTEWGRQGKNIQYF. In DNA form, the CDR3 reads TGCGCCAGCACGGAGTGGGGGCGACAGGGAAAAAACATTCAGTACTTC.